What follows are 32 T cell receptor beta chains derived from one specimen sequenced in a study of shared clonotypes between healthy human individuals. Repertoires were generated with immunoSEQ multiplex PCR, while TCRdb's copy carries only in-frame clones and drops some. The sample lists around 2.3 million clones, under 97% occurring once. Input material: naive CD4+ T cells sorted from blood. Subset meaning: CD45RA+ positively selected. The source is a man between 18 and 29 years old in good health.

V usage is TRBV30 and J usage is TRBJ2-3, with 9 positions matching TRBD1. Trimming at V came to 3 bases and at J to 8 bases, leaving 12 bases not matched to a gene. CDR1 is GTSNPN and CDR2 is SVGIG in the germline V gene (reference sequence). This CDR3 spans 15 amino acids. The CDR3: CAWRPYRGHPSTQYF. In DNA, the CDR3 is TGTGCCTGGAGGCCCTACAGGGGGCACCCCTCTACGCAGTATTTT.

V is TRBV10-3 and J is TRBJ1-2; a weak D match, TRBD1 (5 bases). This CDR3 spans 14 amino acids. Between the trimmed V and J ends, which lost 2 bases and 1 base, there was a span of 8 bases. Germline CDR1 is ENHRY and CDR2 is SYGVKD. The CDR3 DNA is TGTGCCATCAGTGAGGGACAACTTAACTATGGCTACACCTTC. This translates into CAISEGQLNYGYTF.

The chain carries TRBV6-5 and TRBJ1-2; the match to TRBD1 covers 8 bases. The CDR3 has 14 amino acids. Germline lookup yields CDR1 MNHEY and CDR2 SVGAGI. Trimming took 4 bases from V and 3 from J; bases not matched to a gene: 4. The CDR3 reads CASSSGGLDYGYTF. CDR3 sequence (DNA): TGTGCCAGCAGTTCAGGGGGCCTAGACTATGGCTACACCTTC.

Only a few counts were recorded for this clone. Within the sample, other DNA sequences also encode this same CDR3. The CDR3 DNA follows: TGTGCCAGCAGCCGGACTAGCGGGAGCTACGAGCAGTACTTC. Protein product: CASSRTSGSYEQYF. The J gene is TRBJ2-7, the V gene TRBV6-6; 13 nucleotides agree with TRBD2. Germline values: CDR1 MNHNY, CDR2 SVGAGI (reference sequence). V trimming: 6 bases; J trimming: 3 bases; junction bases outside the gene matches: 2. The CDR3 sequence is 14 residues long.

The rearrangement uses TRBV19 and TRBJ2-1; the D gene is possibly TRBD2 (6 bases). This CDR3 region has 14 residues. V was cut by 1 base and J by 7 bases, with 11 bases left in between. Germline loops: CDR1 LNHDA, CDR2 SQIVND (reference sequence). For the CDR3, the DNA is TGTGCCAGTAGTATAGCGGGGGACTGGAATGAGCAGTTCTTC. Protein sequence: CASSIAGDWNEQFF.

Concerning this clone: The sample holds other DNA sequences that translate to the same CDR3. This chain links TRBV5-1 with TRBJ2-7; D remains unclear. Germline V gives CDR1 SGHRS, CDR2 YFSETQ. This CDR3 is built from 14 residues. V gave up 0 bases and J gave up 0 bases, with 7 bases separating them. CDR3 loop: CASSLAGSSYEQYF. In DNA form, the CDR3 reads TGCGCCAGCAGCTTGGCTGGCAGCTCCTACGAGCAGTACTTC. Combining the CDR3 with reference TRBV5-1 and TRBJ2-7 gives the whole variable domain KAGVTQTPRYLIKTRGQQVTLSCSPISGHRSVSWYQQTPGQGLQFLFEYFSETQRNKGNFPGRFSGRQFSNSRSEMNVSTLELGDSALYLCASSLAGSSYEQYFGPGTRLTVT.

The V call is TRBV5-4, the J call TRBJ1-1; TRBD1 matches at 8 bases. Trimming cost V 2 bases and J 7 bases; bases outside gene matches: 7. Germline CDR1 is SGHNT and CDR2 is YYREEE (reference sequence). The CDR3 sequence is 14 residues long. The DNA of the CDR3 is TGTGCCAGCAGCTTTTACGGACAGGGCCATGAAGCTTTCTTT. As protein: CASSFYGQGHEAFF.

The chain has TRBV5-4 and TRBJ2-2; no reliable D call. Trimming removed 1 base at V and 0 bases at J, with 7 bases between. CDR1 SGHNT and CDR2 YYREEE come from the germline V gene (reference sequence). This CDR3 spans 15 amino acids. The CDR3 region is CASSLTVANTGELFF. CDR3 DNA sequence: TGTGCCAGCAGCTTGACAGTCGCGAACACCGGGGAGCTGTTTTTT.

This chain uses TRBV28 with TRBJ1-6; D is possibly TRBD1 (5 bases). This CDR3 spans 17 amino acids. V lost 5 bases to trimming and J lost 7 bases, with 21 bases between them. In germline, CDR1 is MDHEN, CDR2 SYDVKM. The CDR3: CASSTGPTGTLNSPLHF. The CDR3 nucleotides read TGTGCCAGCAGTACGGGCCCTACCGGGACTTTGAATTCACCCCTCCACTTT.

In its sample, this clone was seen a few times. The rearrangement links TRBV30 to TRBJ2-2, with D unclear. The V end lost 3 bases, the J end lost 4 bases, and 6 bases lay between the germline ends. The CDR3 has 12 amino acids. Per the germline V gene, CDR1 is GTSNPN and CDR2 is SVGIG (reference sequence). CDR3 region: CAWRKATGELFF. The CDR3 region has the DNA TGTGCCTGGAGGAAGGCCACCGGGGAGCTGTTTTTT.

The V gene is TRBV19, the J gene TRBJ2-7, with D tentatively TRBD2 (5 bases). CDR3 length: 11 residues. Trimming stripped 1 base from V and 10 bases from J, with 8 bases between. The germline CDR1 and CDR2 sequences are LNHDA and SQIVND (reference sequence). In DNA, the CDR3 is TGTGCCAGTAGTATAGGGACTCTACAGTACTTC. Protein product: CASSIGTLQYF.

The V gene is TRBV27, the J gene TRBJ2-7; tentative D call: TRBD1 (6 bases). Germline V gene lookup returns CDR1 MNHEY and CDR2 SMNVEV (reference sequence). CDR3 length: 14 amino acids. V was pared by 5 bases and J by 3 bases, with 14 bases between. The CDR3 sequence is CASSVQGGGYEQYF. CDR3 bases: TGTGCCAGCAGTGTACAGGGTGGTGGCTACGAGCAGTACTTC.

The J gene is TRBJ1-5, the V gene TRBV4-1; D gene uncertain. Per germline, CDR1 MGHRA and CDR2 YSYEKL. CDR3 length: 18 amino acids. Trimming shortened V by 0 bases and J by 0 bases, and 15 bases separated the two germline ends. The chain's CDR3 is CASSQDHWSADSNQPQHF. The CDR3 bases are TGCGCCAGCAGCCAAGATCATTGGTCCGCGGATAGCAATCAGCCCCAGCATTTT.

The table lists this clone with a count of one. The genes are TRBV28 and TRBJ2-2; 8 positions agree with TRBD2. This CDR3 is built from 15 residues. Trimming took 7 bases from V and 0 from J; bases not matched to a gene: 4. Germline CDR1 MDHEN, CDR2 SYDVKM. CDR3 protein: CASKAGGANTGELFF. CDR3 bases: TGTGCCAGCAAGGCGGGGGGCGCGAACACCGGGGAGCTGTTTTTT.

V usage is TRBV19 and J usage is TRBJ1-6; D is uncertain. V was clipped by 8 bases and J by 8 bases, with 10 bases between them. CDR3 length: 12 residues. From germline, CDR1 is LNHDA and CDR2 SQIVND (reference sequence). CDR3 region: CASGKQYSPLHF. The CDR3 DNA is TGTGCCAGTGGAAAACAGTATTCACCCCTCCACTTT.

The V and J genes are TRBV30 and TRBJ2-6; D is undetermined. Trimming removed 1 base from V and 0 bases from J, with 7 bases in between. This CDR3 is built from 15 residues. The germline gives CDR1 GTSNPN, CDR2 SVGIG (reference sequence). The CDR3 sequence: CAWSALFSGANVLTF. In DNA, the CDR3 is TGTGCCTGGAGTGCGCTGTTCTCTGGGGCCAACGTCCTGACTTTC.

The rearrangement uses TRBV6-6 and TRBJ2-1; no clear D. V was shortened by 0 bases and J by 5 bases, with 5 bases between the two germline ends. Germline assignment: CDR1 MNHNY and CDR2 SVGAGI (reference sequence). CDR3 length: 13 amino acids. Written as DNA, the CDR3 is TGTGCCAGCAGTTACTCGAAGAACAATGAGCAGTTCTTC. Translating gives CASSYSKNNEQFF.

V is TRBV9 and J is TRBJ1-5, with D possibly being TRBD1 (5 bases). Per germline, CDR1 SGDLS and CDR2 YYNGEE. The germline V and J ends were trimmed by 2 bases and 7 bases, with 16 bases remaining between them. This CDR3 comprises 15 residues. The CDR3 spells CASSVDAGVGQPQHF. For the CDR3, the DNA is TGTGCCAGCAGCGTGGATGCGGGGGTTGGACAGCCCCAGCATTTT.

The gene calls are TRBV10-3 and TRBJ2-7; TRBD1 matches at 8 bases. In germline, CDR1 is ENHRY, CDR2 SYGVKD. This CDR3 is 15 amino acids long. The trim removed 4 bases at V and 0 bases at J, leaving 5 bases unmatched. In DNA form, the CDR3 reads TGTGCCATCAGTGGACAGGGGAAGAGCTCCTACGAGCAGTACTTC. Residues: CAISGQGKSSYEQYF.

This clone was detected only once. The chain combines TRBV5-1 with TRBJ1-1; a possible D gene is TRBD1 (6 bases). Trimming shortened V by 0 bases and J by 8 bases, and 11 bases separated the two germline ends. CDR1 is SGHRS and CDR2 is YFSETQ in the germline V gene. This CDR3 has 13 residues. The CDR3 DNA is TGCGCCAGCAGCTTGGGTGTGGACAGAGAAGCTTTCTTT. Protein: CASSLGVDREAFF.

The CDR3 nucleotides are TGTGCCAGTAGCAGGGAGGAGGGCCCCTACGAGCAGTACTTC. Encoded protein: CASSREEGPYEQYF. The chain uses TRBV19 and TRBJ2-7; a weak D match, TRBD2 (6 bases). This CDR3 has 14 amino acids. V lost 6 bases, J lost 2 bases, and 14 bases lay in between. Germline V gene sequence: CDR1 LNHDA, CDR2 SQIVND (reference sequence).

V usage is TRBV5-6 and J usage is TRBJ2-7; TRBD1 aligns across 8 bases. With 4 bases clipped from V and 3 bases from J, the junction kept 9 bases outside the gene matches. The CDR3 spans 15 residues. In germline, CDR1 is SGHDT, CDR2 YYEEEE. The CDR3 region has the DNA TGTGCCAGCAGCGGGGGGACAGGCATCGGCTACGAGCAGTACTTC. Translated, it gives CASSGGTGIGYEQYF.

This chain joins TRBV6-1 and TRBJ1-5; 10 nucleotides align to TRBD1. The germline V gene encodes CDR1 MNHNS and CDR2 SASEGT. The CDR3 sequence is 15 residues long. The V gene end was trimmed by 2 bases and the J gene end by 7 bases; junction bases not matched to a gene: 5. The CDR3 loop reads CASSERDRGHQPQHF. The CDR3 coding sequence is TGTGCCAGCAGTGAACGGGACAGGGGACACCAGCCCCAGCATTTT.

The rearrangement uses TRBV2 and TRBJ1-2, with D hard to call. Germline lookup yields CDR1 SNHLY and CDR2 FYNNEI. The CDR3 runs 16 residues. The germline V and J ends were trimmed by 10 bases and 3 bases, with 24 bases remaining between them. The CDR3, as DNA: TGTGCCAAACCATTAGCCGGGCCACAAAAGGACTATGGCTACACCTTC. Amino acid sequence: CAKPLAGPQKDYGYTF.

The V gene is TRBV2, the J gene TRBJ2-2; maybe TRBD1 (6 bases). Trimming removed 4 bases from V and 0 bases from J, with 9 bases in between. CDR1 is SNHLY, CDR2 FYNNEI, per germline. The length of the CDR3 is 15 residues. CDR3 amino acids: CASSGQVANTGELFF. CDR3 bases: TGTGCCAGCAGTGGACAGGTTGCGAACACCGGGGAGCTGTTTTTT.

The chain has TRBV28 and TRBJ2-7; D gene unclear. This CDR3 is built from 13 residues. Germline values: CDR1 MDHEN, CDR2 SYDVKM. V lost 3 bases and J 3 bases, leaving 9 bases between the germline ends. The CDR3 nucleotides are TGTGCCAGCAGTTTGAGCTGGAACTACGAGCAGTACTTC. Translating it yields CASSLSWNYEQYF.

The rearrangement joins TRBV4-3 to TRBJ2-3; TRBD2 matches at 15 bases. V dropped 4 bases and J dropped 2; count of bases not matched to a gene: 4. The CDR3 covers 17 residues. Germline lookup yields CDR1 LGHNA and CDR2 YSLEER. The CDR3 loop reads CASSPGLAGGPTDTQYF. CDR3 DNA sequence: TGCGCCAGCAGCCCTGGACTAGCGGGAGGGCCCACAGATACGCAGTATTTT.

The J gene is TRBJ1-4, the V gene TRBV5-1; D is unclear. The V end was cut by 1 base, the J end by 3 bases, with 7 bases between. CDR3 size: 14 residues. Germline assignment: CDR1 SGHRS and CDR2 YFSETQ. The CDR3 DNA reads TGCGCCAGCAGCTTGATGGGAGCTAATGAAAAACTGTTTTTT. Its translation: CASSLMGANEKLFF.

This chain links TRBV6-1 with TRBJ1-4; D is perhaps TRBD1 (6 bases). The CDR3 has 13 amino acids. Germline loops: CDR1 MNHNS, CDR2 SASEGT. The germline V and J ends were trimmed by 5 bases and 8 bases, with 12 bases remaining between them. DNA of the CDR3: TGTGCCAGCAGTAGGGCAAGGGGGGAAAAACTGTTTTTT. It encodes CASSRARGEKLFF.

In its sample, this clone was seen once. The J gene is TRBJ1-1, the V gene TRBV27, with TRBD1 matching 9 bases. The CDR3 is 15 residues long. Looked up from germline, CDR1 is MNHEY and CDR2 is SMNVEV (reference sequence). J lost 4 bases, V lost 6 bases, and 9 bases had no gene match. CDR3 nucleotides: TGTGCCAGCAGCCCTAACAGGGGGCTGGGCACTGAAGCTTTCTTT. It translates to CASSPNRGLGTEAFF.

The rearrangement links TRBV7-2 to TRBJ1-6; D gene ambiguous. This CDR3 contains 16 residues. Germline CDR1 SGHTA, CDR2 FQGNSA. Trimming removed 6 bases at V and 4 bases at J, with 16 bases between. This CDR3 is CASSPLPGRYNSPLHF. The CDR3 DNA sequence: TGTGCCAGCAGTCCTCTCCCGGGCAGATATAATTCACCCCTCCACTTT.

The V call is TRBV14, the J call TRBJ2-7, with TRBD1 matching over 10 bases. This CDR3 region has 15 residues. Germline assignment: CDR1 SGHDN and CDR2 FVKESK. The V segment lost 4 bases and the J segment 2 bases; nucleotides outside the gene matches: 5. The DNA for the CDR3 is TGTGCCAGCAGCCGGACAGGGGGGTTAACCTACGAGCAGTACTTC. Translating it yields CASSRTGGLTYEQYF.